These 6 T cell receptor beta chains were all obtained from the same sample, sequenced in a study of OX40 agonist ivuxolimab in advanced cancers. TCRdb keeps only in-frame clones here, not all; method: immunoSEQ multiplex PCR. Of more than 50,000 clones in the sample, approximately 89% were seen once. The sample consisted of CD4+ or CD8+ T cells sorted from blood, taken in a trial of the OX40 agonist ivuxolimab. The origin of the receptors is an adult with an advanced solid tumor such as melanoma, head and neck, liver or kidney cancer.

The chain uses TRBV5-6 and TRBJ1-1, with no clear D. The CDR3 runs to 11 residues. Trimming pared 0 bases from V and 8 bases from J, leaving 5 bases between. CDR1 SGHDT and CDR2 YYEEEE come from the germline V gene. CDR3 protein: CASSLGREAFF. CDR3 nucleotides: TGTGCCAGCAGCTTGGGTAGGGAAGCTTTCTTT.

Note on this clone: Other DNA sequences in this specimen translate into the identical CDR3. The chain couples TRBV27 to TRBJ2-1; the D is unclear. Trimming removed 3 bases at V and 3 bases at J, with 0 bases between. This CDR3 is 11 amino acids long. From germline, CDR1 is MNHEY and CDR2 SMNVEV (reference sequence). The CDR3 loop reads CASSFYNEQFF. The DNA of the CDR3 is TGTGCCAGCAGTTTCTACAATGAGCAGTTCTTC.

The sample holds a few counts of this clone. The V gene is TRBV6-5, the J gene TRBJ2-1; TRBD2 matches at 9 bases. Germline V gives CDR1 MNHEY, CDR2 SVGAGI. Trimming took 5 bases from V and 13 from J; bases not matched to a gene: 12. The CDR3 covers 14 residues. The CDR3 spells CASSERVSGGPQFF. In DNA, the CDR3 is TGTGCCAGCAGTGAACGGGTTAGCGGGGGTCCACAGTTCTTC.

This rearrangement joins TRBV2 to TRBJ2-1; D possibly corresponds to TRBD1 (6 bases). The V end was cut by 9 bases, the J end by 7 bases, with 16 bases between. The CDR3 totals 13 residues. Germline CDR1 reads SNHLY; CDR2 reads FYNNEI. The CDR3 DNA follows: TGTGCCAGACCGGGACAAGCGAATAATGAGCAGTTCTTC. Translating gives CARPGQANNEQFF.

The chain links TRBV19 to TRBJ1-2; the D gene is possibly TRBD1 (5 bases). The V end lost 2 bases, the J end lost 4 bases, and 14 bases lay between the germline ends. The germline V gene encodes CDR1 LNHDA and CDR2 SQIVND (reference sequence). The CDR3 totals 15 residues. The CDR3 region is CASSISGEKIYGYTF. CDR3 in DNA: TGTGCCAGTAGTATATCGGGGGAAAAGATCTATGGCTACACCTTC.

The V and J genes are TRBV7-9 and TRBJ1-1; tentatively, D is TRBD1 (5 bases). The CDR3 sequence is 12 residues long. V lost 5 bases, J lost 7 bases, and 11 bases lay in between. The germline gives CDR1 SEHNR, CDR2 FQNEAQ (reference sequence). CDR3 residues: CASSKGGDEAFF. CDR3 sequence (DNA): TGTGCCAGCAGCAAGGGAGGGGATGAAGCTTTCTTT. The entire variable domain, with the rest obtained from reference TRBV7-9 and TRBJ1-1, is as follows: DTGVSQNPRHKITKRGQNVTFRCDPISEHNRLYWYRQTLGQGPEFLTYFQNEAQLEKSRLLSDRFSAERPKGSFSTLEIQRTEQGDSAMYLCASSKGGDEAFFGQGTRLTVV.